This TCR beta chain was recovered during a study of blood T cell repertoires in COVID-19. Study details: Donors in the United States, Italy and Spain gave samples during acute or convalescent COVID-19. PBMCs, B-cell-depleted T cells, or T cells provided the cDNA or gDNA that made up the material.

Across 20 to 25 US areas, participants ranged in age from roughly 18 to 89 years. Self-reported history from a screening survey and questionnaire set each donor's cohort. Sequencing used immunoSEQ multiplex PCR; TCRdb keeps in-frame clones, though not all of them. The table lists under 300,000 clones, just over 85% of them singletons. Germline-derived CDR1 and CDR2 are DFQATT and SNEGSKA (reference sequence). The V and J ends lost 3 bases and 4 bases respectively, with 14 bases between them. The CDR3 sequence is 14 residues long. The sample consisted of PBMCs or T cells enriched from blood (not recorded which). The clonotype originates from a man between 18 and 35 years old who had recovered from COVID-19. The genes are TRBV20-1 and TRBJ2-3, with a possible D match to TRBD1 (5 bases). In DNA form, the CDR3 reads TGCAGTGCTAGTAGTCAGGGTTGGGCAGATACGCAGTATTTT. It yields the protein CSASSQGWADTQYF.